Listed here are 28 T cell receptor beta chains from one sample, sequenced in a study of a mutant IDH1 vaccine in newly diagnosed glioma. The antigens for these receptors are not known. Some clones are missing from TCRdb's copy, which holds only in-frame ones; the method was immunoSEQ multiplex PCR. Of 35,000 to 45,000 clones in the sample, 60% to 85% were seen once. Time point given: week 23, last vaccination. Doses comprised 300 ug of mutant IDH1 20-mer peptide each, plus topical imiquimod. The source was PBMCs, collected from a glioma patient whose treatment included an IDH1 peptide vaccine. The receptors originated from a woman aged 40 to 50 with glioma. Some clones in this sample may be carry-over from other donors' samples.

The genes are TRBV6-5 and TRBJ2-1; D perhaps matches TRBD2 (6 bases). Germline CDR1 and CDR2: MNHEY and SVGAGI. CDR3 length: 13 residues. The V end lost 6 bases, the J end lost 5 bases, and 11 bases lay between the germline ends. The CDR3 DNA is TGTGCCAGCAGACTAGCTTTTCACAATGAGCAGTTCTTC. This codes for CASRLAFHNEQFF.

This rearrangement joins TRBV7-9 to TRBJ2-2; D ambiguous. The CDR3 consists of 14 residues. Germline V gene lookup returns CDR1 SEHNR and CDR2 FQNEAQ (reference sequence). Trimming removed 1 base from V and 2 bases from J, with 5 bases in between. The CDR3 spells CASSLEQNTGELFF. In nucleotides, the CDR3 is TGTGCCAGCAGCTTAGAACAAAACACCGGGGAGCTGTTTTTT.

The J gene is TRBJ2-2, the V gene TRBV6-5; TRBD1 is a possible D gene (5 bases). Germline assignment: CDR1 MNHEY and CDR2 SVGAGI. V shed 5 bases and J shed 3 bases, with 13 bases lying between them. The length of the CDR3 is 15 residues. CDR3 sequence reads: CASSMQGWDTGELFF. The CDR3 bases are TGTGCCAGCAGTATGCAGGGATGGGACACCGGGGAGCTGTTTTTT.

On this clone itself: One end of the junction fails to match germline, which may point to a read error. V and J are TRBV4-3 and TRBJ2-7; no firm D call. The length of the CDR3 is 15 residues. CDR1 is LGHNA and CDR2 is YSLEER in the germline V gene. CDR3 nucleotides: TGCGCCAACAGCCAAGATAACGAACAGACCTACGAGCAGTACTTC. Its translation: CANSQDNEQTYEQYF.

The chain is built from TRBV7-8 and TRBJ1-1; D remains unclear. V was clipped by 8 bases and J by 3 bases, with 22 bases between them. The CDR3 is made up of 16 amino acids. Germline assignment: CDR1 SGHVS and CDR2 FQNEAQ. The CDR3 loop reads CASVELRGVGHTEAFF. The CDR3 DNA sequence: TGTGCCAGCGTGGAGTTAAGAGGTGTAGGGCACACTGAAGCTTTCTTT.

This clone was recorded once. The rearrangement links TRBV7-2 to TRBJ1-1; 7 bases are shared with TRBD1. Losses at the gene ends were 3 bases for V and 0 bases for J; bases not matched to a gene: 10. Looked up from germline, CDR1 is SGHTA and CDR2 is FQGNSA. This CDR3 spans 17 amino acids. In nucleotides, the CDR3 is TGTGCCAGCAGCTTGCTACGGACAGGCAAAATGAACACTGAAGCTTTCTTT. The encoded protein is CASSLLRTGKMNTEAFF. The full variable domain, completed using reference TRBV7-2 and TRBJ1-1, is GAGVSQSPSNKVTEKGKDVELRCDPISGHTALYWYRQSLGQGLEFLIYFQGNSAPDKSGLPSDRFSAERTGGSVSTLTIQRTQQEDSAVYLCASSLLRTGKMNTEAFFGQGTRLTVV.

The CDR3 loop is CASTGLGQYNQPQHF. In nucleotides, the CDR3 is TGTGCCAGTACGGGTCTAGGACAGTACAATCAGCCCCAGCATTTT. This rearrangement joins TRBV19 to TRBJ1-5; weak D call: TRBD1 (6 bases). This CDR3 comprises 15 residues. Germline V gene sequence: CDR1 LNHDA, CDR2 SQIVND (reference sequence). Trimming took off 7 bases at V and 3 bases at J, with 16 bases between the two ends.

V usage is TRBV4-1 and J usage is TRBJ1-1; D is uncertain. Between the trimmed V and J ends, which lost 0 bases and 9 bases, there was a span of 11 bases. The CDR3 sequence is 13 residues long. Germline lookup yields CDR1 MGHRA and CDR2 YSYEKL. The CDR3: CASSQENGRQAFF. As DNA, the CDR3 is TGCGCCAGCAGCCAAGAGAATGGACGTCAAGCTTTCTTT.

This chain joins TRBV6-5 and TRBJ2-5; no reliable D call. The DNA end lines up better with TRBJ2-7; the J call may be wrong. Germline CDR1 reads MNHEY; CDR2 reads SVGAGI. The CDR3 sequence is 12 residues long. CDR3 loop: CASSESLDEQYF. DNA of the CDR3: TGTGCCAGCAGTGAATCCCTTGACGAGCAGTACTTC.

CDR3 residues: CASSLTAFGIQYTF. The CDR3 DNA is TGTGCCAGCAGTTTAACGGCTTTCGGAATTCAATACACCTTC. J is TRBJ1-2 and V is TRBV6-5, with unresolved D. The CDR3 is 14 residues long. V gave up 4 bases and J gave up 11 bases, with 20 bases separating them. Germline values: CDR1 MNHEY, CDR2 SVGAGI.

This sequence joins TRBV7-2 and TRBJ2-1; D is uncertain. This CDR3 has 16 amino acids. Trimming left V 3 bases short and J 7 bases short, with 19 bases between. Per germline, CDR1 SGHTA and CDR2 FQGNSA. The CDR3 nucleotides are TGTGCCAGCAGCTTTGAAGGCTTACGTACCCGTAATGAGCAGTTCTTC. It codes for CASSFEGLRTRNEQFF.

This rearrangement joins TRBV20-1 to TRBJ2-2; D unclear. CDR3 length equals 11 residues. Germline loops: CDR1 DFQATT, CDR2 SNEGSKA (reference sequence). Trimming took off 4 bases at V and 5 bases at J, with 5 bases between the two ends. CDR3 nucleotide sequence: TGCAGTGCTACTTTTACCGGGGAGCTGTTTTTT. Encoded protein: CSATFTGELFF.

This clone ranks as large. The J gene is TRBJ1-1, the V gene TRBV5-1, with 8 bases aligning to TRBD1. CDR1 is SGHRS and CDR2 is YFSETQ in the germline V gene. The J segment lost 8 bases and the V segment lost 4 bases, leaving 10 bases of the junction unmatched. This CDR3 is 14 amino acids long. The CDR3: CASSLRDRPGEAFF. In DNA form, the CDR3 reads TGCGCCAGCAGCCTCCGGGACAGGCCGGGGGAAGCTTTCTTT. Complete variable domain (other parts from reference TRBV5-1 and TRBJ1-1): KAGVTQTPRYLIKTRGQQVTLSCSPISGHRSVSWYQQTPGQGLQFLFEYFSETQRNKGNFPGRFSGRQFSNSRSEMNVSTLELGDSALYLCASSLRDRPGEAFFGQGTRLTVV.

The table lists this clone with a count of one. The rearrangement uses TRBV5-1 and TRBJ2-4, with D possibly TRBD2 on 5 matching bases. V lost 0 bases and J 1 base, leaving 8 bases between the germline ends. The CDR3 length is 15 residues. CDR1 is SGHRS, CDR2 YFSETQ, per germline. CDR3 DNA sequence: TGCGCCAGCAGCTTGGCCGGGGTGGCCAAAAACATTCAGTACTTC. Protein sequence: CASSLAGVAKNIQYF.

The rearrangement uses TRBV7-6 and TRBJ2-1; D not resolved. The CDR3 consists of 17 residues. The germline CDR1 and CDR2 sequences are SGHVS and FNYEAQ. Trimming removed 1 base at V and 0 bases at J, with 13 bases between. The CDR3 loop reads CASSLEVPSSSYNEQFF. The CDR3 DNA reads TGTGCCAGCAGCTTAGAGGTCCCTTCCAGCTCCTACAATGAGCAGTTCTTC.

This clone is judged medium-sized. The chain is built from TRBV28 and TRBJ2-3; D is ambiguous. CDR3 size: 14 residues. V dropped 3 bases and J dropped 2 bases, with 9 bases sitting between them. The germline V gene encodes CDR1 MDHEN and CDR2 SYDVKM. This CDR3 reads CASSLKPDTDTQYF. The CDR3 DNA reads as TGTGCCAGCAGTTTGAAGCCGGACACAGATACGCAGTATTTT.

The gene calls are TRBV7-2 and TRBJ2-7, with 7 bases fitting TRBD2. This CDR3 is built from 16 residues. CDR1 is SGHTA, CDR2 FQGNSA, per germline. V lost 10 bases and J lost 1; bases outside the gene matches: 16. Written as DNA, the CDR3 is TGTGCCACCACCCTGGGGGGAGGTAGCGGGTCCTACGAGCAGTACTTC. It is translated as CATTLGGGSGSYEQYF.

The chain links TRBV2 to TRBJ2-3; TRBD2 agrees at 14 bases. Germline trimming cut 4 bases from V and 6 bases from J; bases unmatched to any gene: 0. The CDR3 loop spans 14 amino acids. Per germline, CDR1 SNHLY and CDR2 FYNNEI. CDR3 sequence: CASSGLAGGDTQYF. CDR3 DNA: TGTGCCAGCAGTGGACTAGCGGGGGGGGATACGCAGTATTTT.

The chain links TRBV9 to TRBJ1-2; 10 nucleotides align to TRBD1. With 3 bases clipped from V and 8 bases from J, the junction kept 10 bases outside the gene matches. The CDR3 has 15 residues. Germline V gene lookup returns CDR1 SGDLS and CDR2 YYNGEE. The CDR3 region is CASSDGTGAGGGYTF. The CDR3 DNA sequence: TGTGCCAGCAGCGACGGGACAGGGGCAGGAGGAGGCTACACCTTC.

The CDR3 DNA sequence: TGTGCCAGCAGCCCTCAGAACAGGGTGAGGGAAAAACTGTTTTTT. This encodes CASSPQNRVREKLFF. The chain joins TRBV4-2 to TRBJ1-4, with D possibly matching TRBD1 (6 bases). The CDR3 totals 15 residues. The germline gives CDR1 LGHNA, CDR2 YNFKEQ. V was pared by 4 bases and J by 8 bases, with 17 bases between.

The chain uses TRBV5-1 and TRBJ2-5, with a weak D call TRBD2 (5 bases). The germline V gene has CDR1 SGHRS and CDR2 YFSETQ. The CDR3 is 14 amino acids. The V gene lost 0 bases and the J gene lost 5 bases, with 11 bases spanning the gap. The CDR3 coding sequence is TGCGCCAGCAGCTTGGGGCTCCCGGGGGAGACCCAGTACTTC. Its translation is CASSLGLPGETQYF.

The CDR3 loop is CASRRMGLSYGYTF. DNA for the CDR3: TGTGCCAGCAGGCGCATGGGGTTGAGCTATGGCTACACCTTC. The gene calls are TRBV6-5 and TRBJ1-2, with no clear D. Trimming took off 6 bases at V and 4 bases at J, with 15 bases between the two ends. Germline lookup yields CDR1 MNHEY and CDR2 SVGAGI. CDR3 length: 14 residues.

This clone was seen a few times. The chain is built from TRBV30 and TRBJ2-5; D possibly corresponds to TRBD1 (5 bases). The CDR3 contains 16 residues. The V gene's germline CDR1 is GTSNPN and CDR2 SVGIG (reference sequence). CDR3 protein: CAFEVWGRVGQETQYF. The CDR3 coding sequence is TGTGCGTTCGAGGTTTGGGGCCGGGTGGGGCAAGAGACCCAGTACTTC.

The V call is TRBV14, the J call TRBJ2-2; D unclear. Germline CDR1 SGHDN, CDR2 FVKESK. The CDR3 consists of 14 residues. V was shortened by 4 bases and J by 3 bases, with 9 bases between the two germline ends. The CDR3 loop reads CASSPVVDTGELFF. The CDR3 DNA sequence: TGTGCCAGCAGCCCGGTTGTGGACACCGGGGAGCTGTTTTTT. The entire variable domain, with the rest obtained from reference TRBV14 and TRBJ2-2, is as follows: EAGVTQFPSHSVIEKGQTVTLRCDPISGHDNLYWYRRVMGKEIKFLLHFVKESKQDESGMPNNRFLAERTGGTYSTLKVQPAELEDSGVYFCASSPVVDTGELFFGEGSRLTVL.

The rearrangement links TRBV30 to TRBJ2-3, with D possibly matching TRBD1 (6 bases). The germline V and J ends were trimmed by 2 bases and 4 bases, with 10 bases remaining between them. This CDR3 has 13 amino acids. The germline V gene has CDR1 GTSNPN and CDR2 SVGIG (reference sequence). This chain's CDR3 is CAWSSWGPDTQYF. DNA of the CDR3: TGTGCCTGGAGTTCCTGGGGGCCAGATACGCAGTATTTT.

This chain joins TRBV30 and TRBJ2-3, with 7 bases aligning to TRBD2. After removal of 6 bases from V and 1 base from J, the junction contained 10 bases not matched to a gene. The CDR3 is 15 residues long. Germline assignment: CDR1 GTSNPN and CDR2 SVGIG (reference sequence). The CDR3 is CACPRSSGGTDTQYF. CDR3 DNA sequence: TGTGCCTGCCCCCGGAGCAGCGGGGGCACAGATACGCAGTATTTT.

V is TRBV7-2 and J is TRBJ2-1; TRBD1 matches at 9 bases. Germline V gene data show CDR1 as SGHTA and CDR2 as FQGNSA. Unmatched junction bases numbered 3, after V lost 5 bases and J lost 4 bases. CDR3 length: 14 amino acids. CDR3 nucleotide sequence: TGTGCCAGCAGCCGGACAGGGGATTACAATGAGCAGTTCTTC. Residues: CASSRTGDYNEQFF.

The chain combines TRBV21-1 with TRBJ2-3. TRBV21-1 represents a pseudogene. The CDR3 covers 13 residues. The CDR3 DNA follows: TGTGCCAGCAGCTCCCCGGCTACAGATACGCAGTATTTT. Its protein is CASSSPATDTQYF.